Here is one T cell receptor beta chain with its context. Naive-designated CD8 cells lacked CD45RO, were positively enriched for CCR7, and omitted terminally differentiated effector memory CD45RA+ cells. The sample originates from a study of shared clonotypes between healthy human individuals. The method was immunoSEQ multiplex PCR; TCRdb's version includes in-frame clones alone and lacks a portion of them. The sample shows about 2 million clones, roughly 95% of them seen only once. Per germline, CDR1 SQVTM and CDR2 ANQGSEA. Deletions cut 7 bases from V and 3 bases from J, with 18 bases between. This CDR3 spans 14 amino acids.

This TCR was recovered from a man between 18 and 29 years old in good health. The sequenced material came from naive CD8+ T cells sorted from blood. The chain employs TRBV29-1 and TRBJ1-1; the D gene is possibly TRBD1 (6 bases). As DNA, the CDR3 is TGCAGCGGAGGGGGAAGGGGTGGGGACACTGAAGCTTTCTTT. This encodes CSGGGRGGDTEAFF.